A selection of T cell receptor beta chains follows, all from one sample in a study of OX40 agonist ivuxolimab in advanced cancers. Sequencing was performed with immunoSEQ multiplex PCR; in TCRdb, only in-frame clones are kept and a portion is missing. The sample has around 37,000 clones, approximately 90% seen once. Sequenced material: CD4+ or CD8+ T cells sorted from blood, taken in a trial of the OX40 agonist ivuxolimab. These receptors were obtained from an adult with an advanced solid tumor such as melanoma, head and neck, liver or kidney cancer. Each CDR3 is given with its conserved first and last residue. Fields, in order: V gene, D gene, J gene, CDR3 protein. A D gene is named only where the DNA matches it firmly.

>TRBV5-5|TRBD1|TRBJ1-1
CASRIPGGTEAFF
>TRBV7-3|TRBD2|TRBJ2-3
CASSLLALPGDTQYF
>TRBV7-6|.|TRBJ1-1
CASSLAGNAEAFF
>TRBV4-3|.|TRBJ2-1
CASSPGLGGNEQFF
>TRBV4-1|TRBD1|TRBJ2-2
CASSLGQGVSAGELFF
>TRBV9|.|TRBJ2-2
CASSVAFSSSTGELFF
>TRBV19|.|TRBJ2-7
CASSMDLTGGIDEQYF
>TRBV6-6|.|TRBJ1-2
CASSYSNGAGDYGYTF
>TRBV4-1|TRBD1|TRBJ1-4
CASSQEGTVNEKLFF
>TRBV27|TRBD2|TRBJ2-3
CASSSYLAGGPVGTDTQYF
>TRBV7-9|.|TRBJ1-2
CASSSGTPSGYTF
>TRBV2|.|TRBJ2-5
CASSEAPGLQETQYF
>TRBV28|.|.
CASSFLPGDADISYEQYF
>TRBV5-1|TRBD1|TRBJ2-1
CASSPGTGGYNEQFF
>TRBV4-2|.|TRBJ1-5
CASSLGQLNQPQHF
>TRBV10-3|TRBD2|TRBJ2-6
CAISEFGLAGVSGANVLTF
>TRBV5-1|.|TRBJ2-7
CASSLYTGQFAYEQYF
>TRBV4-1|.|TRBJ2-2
CASSQTLAPNTGELFF
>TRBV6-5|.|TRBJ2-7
CASSYSLGEQYF
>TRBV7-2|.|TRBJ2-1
CASSLGAKNEQFF
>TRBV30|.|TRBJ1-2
CAWSVHPGEIGGYTF
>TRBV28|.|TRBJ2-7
CATGQNEQYF
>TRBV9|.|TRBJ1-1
CASSVVSQGSNTEAFF
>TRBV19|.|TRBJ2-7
CASSLGTPSYEQYF
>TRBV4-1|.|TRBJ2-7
CASSQAGGSSYEQYF
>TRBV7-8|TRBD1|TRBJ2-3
CASSRSGTGSTDTQYF
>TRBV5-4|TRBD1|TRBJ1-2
CASSETDRAYGYTF
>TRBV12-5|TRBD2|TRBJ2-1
CASKRGSSYNEQFF
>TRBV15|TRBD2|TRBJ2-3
CATSRGAGEDTQYF
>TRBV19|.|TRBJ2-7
CASSARLRGVDEQYF
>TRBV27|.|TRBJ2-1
CASRDYLNNEQFF
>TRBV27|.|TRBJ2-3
CASSLRQEDTQYF
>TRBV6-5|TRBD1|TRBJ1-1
CASSYAGGEAFF
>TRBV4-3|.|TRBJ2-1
CASSQDRGTTYNEQFF
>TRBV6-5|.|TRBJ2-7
CASSYSGEQYF
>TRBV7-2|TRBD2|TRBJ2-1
CASSLARTSGFYEQFF
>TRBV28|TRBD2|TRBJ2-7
CASSFIGTRGTYEQYF
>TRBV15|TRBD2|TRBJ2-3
CATSRELAGVLSTDTQYF
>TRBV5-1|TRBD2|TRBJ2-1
CASSWTFLTSGNEQFF
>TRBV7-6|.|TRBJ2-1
CASSGGGSSYNEQFF
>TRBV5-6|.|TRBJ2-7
CASSGRPTGTLAYEQYF
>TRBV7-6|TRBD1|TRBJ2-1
CASSLHPGQGIYNEQFF
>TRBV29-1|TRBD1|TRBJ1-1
CSVVAGQGQGATEAFF
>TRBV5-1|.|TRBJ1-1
CASSETVATEAFF